This TCR beta chain appears in the sequencing data of a study of CD8 T cells in Susac syndrome. TEMRA cells were FACS-enriched, and CD8+ and CD4+ T cells were isolated negatively. Random-hexamer reverse transcription was applied to about 0.45 to 1 ug RNA. Each CDR3 protein gets one entry after TCRdb re-called the immunoSEQ multiplex PCR reads with MiXCR. The data show a few hundred thousand distinct CDR3 sequences, approximately 85% seen once. The specimen was CD8+ T cells from PBMCs. The TCR comes from a human donor with multiple sclerosis.

Here the CDR3 DNA reads TGTGCCAGCAGTTACCGATACAGTGGCACTGAAGCTTTCTTT. It encodes CASSYRYSGTEAFF. V and J are TRBV6-6 and TRBJ1-1; no clear D gene. Per the germline V gene, CDR1 is MNHNY and CDR2 is SVGAGI (reference sequence). The length of the CDR3 is 14 residues. Deletions cut 2 bases from V and 4 bases from J, with 11 bases between.